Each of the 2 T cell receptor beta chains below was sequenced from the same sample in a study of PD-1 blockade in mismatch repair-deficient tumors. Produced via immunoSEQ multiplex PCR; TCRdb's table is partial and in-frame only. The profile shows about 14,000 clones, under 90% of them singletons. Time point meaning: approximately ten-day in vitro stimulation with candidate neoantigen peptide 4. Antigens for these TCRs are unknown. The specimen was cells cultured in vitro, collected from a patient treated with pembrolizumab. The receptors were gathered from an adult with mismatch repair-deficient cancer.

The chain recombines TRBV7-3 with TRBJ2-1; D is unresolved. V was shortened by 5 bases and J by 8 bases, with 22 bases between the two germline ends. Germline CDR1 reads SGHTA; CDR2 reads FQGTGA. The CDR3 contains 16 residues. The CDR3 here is CASSPDLTTSAYEQFF. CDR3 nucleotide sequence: TGTGCCAGCAGCCCAGACCTCACGACGAGCGCTTATGAGCAGTTCTTC.

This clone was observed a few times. The DNA of the CDR3 is TGCGCCAGCAGCTTTGGGGCAGGGGACTCCTACGAGCAGTACTTC. Protein: CASSFGAGDSYEQYF. V usage is TRBV5-1 and J usage is TRBJ2-7, with D possibly matching TRBD1 (6 bases). This CDR3 region has 15 residues. Germline V gene sequence: CDR1 SGHRS, CDR2 YFSETQ. With 2 bases removed from V and 0 bases from J, the gap between germline ends came to 12 bases.